This T cell receptor beta chain was identified in a study of identical twins (dated by TCRdb to about 2016). As for the study more broadly: The study deep-sequenced TCR alpha and beta repertoires from monozygotic twins, unrelated adults of various ages and cord blood to test whether fetal clonotypes persist. To rule out contamination, the twin experiments were replicated at different times with different library preparation protocols.

Results and caveats for the whole study, not just this receptor: In monozygotic twins, recombination models systematically underestimated out-of-frame TCR alpha sharing, but the models matched the sharing seen between unrelated individuals. Because the same donors could not be followed over many years, the conclusions relied on cross-sectional statistical analysis. Zero-insertion analyses could be partly confounded by invariant T cells such as MAIT and iNKT, though diverse VJ usage argued against such confounding for most clonotypes. Compared with coincidental sharing between unrelated individuals, out-of-frame TCR alpha sequences shared between twins had an excess of sequences with low generation probability. Fewer insertions were carried by abundant cord blood beta clonotypes, a similar but weaker trend appeared in young adult naive repertoires, and no such trend appeared in memory repertoires. A weaker excess of twin sharing was found in beta out-of-frame sequences because the signal-to-noise ratio was lowered by fewer shared sequences.

The library was made by 5' RACE. The data were produced on an Illumina HiSeq 2000. A universal primer binding site was introduced by template switching, and a unique molecular identifier was present in the final cDNA, enabling accurate counting of TCR cDNA molecules. First-strand cDNA for TCR alpha and beta chains was synthesized from specific primers in the conserved constant-segment region. Each cDNA library was double barcoded, with a SMART-Mk sample barcode plus Illumina barcodes, to control for contamination. TruSeq adapter sequences, together with Illumina sample barcodes, were added in two successive PCR steps. Sequencing of the TCR alpha and beta cDNA libraries was done on the Illumina HiSeq platform using custom primers. Under the source paper's analysis protocol: Unique molecular identifiers were extracted from raw reads with MiGEC, and CDR3 positions were determined with MiXCR. Recombination models were inferred per individual with the repgenHMM and IGoR tools using an EM algorithm. Shared clonotypes were analyzed with the tcR package in R, and sharing was normalized by the product of cloneset sizes. To study raw recombination without the effects of thymic and clonal selection, out-of-frame nonproductive sequences were analyzed. Starting from the raw public reads, TCRdb applied fastp trimming at Q25, assembled clones with MiXCR and retained in-frame beta chains. A single entry per CDR3 protein holds the most common genes and DNA from its merged rows. The V and J calls and clone size come from TCRdb's table, not from the authors' own analysis. Within this sample are nearly 900,000 distinct CDR3 sequences, with 9% to 15% of them counted one time only. The ten largest account for around 1.5% of the sample.

Comment on this clonotype: Its antigen specificity is not known. No base quality information exists; no much larger clone differs at one position.

The germline V gene (reference sequence) supplies CDR1 SEHNR and CDR2 FQNEAQ. The germline V end is reduced by 4 bases and the J end by 0 bases; junction bases left unmatched: 4. From the cysteine up to the phenylalanine, the CDR3 has a length of 15 residues. The retained sequence is limited to the CDR3, 45 bases, with the frame set at the first base. Every donor was a healthy Caucasian. The twin cohort consisted of three pairs of female monozygotic twins, all aged 18 to 29 years. The RNA used for TCR libraries was isolated from peripheral blood mononuclear cells. This same sample was also taken into another study, of yellow fever vaccine responses in identical twins. Taken from the second paper: The authors reported that the T cell response to vaccination in identical twins appeared partly convergent and partly personalized. Focusing on identical twins, the study followed the T cell clones that responded to the vaccine, and did so with precision.

The chain couples TRBV7-9 to TRBJ2-7; 9 junctional bases match TRBD1. This clonotype was sampled from a woman under 30 in good health. Sequencing used PBMCs. The CDR3 region reads CASSSGDRASYEQYF. Read as DNA, the sequence is TGTGCCAGCAGCTCTGGGGACAGGGCCTCCTACGAGCAGTACTTC.